Below, 11 T cell receptor beta chains from the same sample are listed, as sequenced in a study of T-cell reconstitution after alpha-beta-depleted transplantation in children. TCRbeta library preparation incorporated unique molecular identifiers. TCRdb re-derived calls from the PCR reads in MiXCR, one entry per CDR3 protein. The sample has a few hundred thousand distinct CDR3 sequences, about a tenth seen once. Sequences were derived from PBMCs from the stem cell graft donor, sampled from the stem cell graft. The receptors were sampled from a human donor who donated a stem cell graft to a child with acute lymphoblastic leukemia.

This clonotype has only a few counts. The rearrangement uses TRBV7-9 and TRBJ2-2; D possibly uses TRBD1 or TRBD2 (5 bases each). V lost 0 bases and J lost 2, with 10 bases in between. Germline V gene data show CDR1 as SEHNR and CDR2 as FQNEAQ (reference sequence). The CDR3 is 16 residues long. The CDR3 coding sequence is TGTGCCAGCAGCTTAGCAATGGGGACCAACACCGGGGAGCTGTTTTTT. It codes for CASSLAMGTNTGELFF.

This clonotype has more than one count but fewer than ten. This chain connects TRBV5-1 to TRBJ1-1, with no clear D. This CDR3 has 15 residues. Trimming cost V 2 bases and J 2 bases, with 13 bases left between them. Germline CDR1 SGHRS, CDR2 YFSETQ. CDR3 nucleotide sequence: TGCGCCAGCAGCTTCAATACGGGGAGAAACACTGAAGCTTTCTTT. Encoded protein: CASSFNTGRNTEAFF. The variable domain in full, completed from reference TRBV5-1 and TRBJ1-1, reads KAGVTQTPRYLIKTRGQQVTLSCSPISGHRSVSWYQQTPGQGLQFLFEYFSETQRNKGNFPGRFSGRQFSNSRSEMNVSTLELGDSALYLCASSFNTGRNTEAFFGQGTRLTVV.

The chain joins TRBV20-1 to TRBJ1-6; 7 bases agree with TRBD1. The CDR3 loop spans 16 amino acids. With V trimmed by 0 bases and J by 11 bases, 13 bases remained unmatched. Per germline, CDR1 DFQATT and CDR2 SNEGSKA (reference sequence). The CDR3 bases are TGCAGTGCTAGAGAGACAGGGATGAGGGTCGGGGCACCCCTCCACTTT. Amino acid sequence: CSARETGMRVGAPLHF.

This clonotype was seen a handful of times. The chain employs TRBV11-2 and TRBJ2-7; TRBD2 matches at 8 bases. The germline V gene encodes CDR1 SGHAT and CDR2 FQNNGV. V gave up 5 bases and J gave up 4 bases; unmatched junction bases: 10. The CDR3 contains 15 residues. This CDR3 is CASSPGGGGIYEQYF. The CDR3 DNA follows: TGTGCCAGCAGCCCCGGTGGCGGGGGGATTTACGAGCAGTACTTC.

This rearrangement joins TRBV28 to TRBJ2-7; D uncertain. CDR1 is MDHEN and CDR2 is SYDVKM in the germline V gene. The CDR3 is made up of 15 amino acids. V lost 3 bases, J lost 2 bases, and 14 bases lay in between. The CDR3 bases are TGTGCCAGCAGTTTTCGGTCTGCCGGACCCTACGAGCAGTACTTC. This gives the protein CASSFRSAGPYEQYF.

This clonotype turned up a few times. The rearrangement joins TRBV7-2 to TRBJ2-7; D is uncertain. The V end was cut by 1 base, the J end by 2 bases, with 6 bases between. CDR1 and CDR2 (germline): SGHTA, FQGNSA. The CDR3 has 13 amino acids. CDR3 DNA sequence: TGTGCCAGCAGCTTAGTTCGACCCTACGAGCAGTACTTC. It yields the protein CASSLVRPYEQYF.

This clonotype was seen more than once but under ten times. V usage is TRBV9 and J usage is TRBJ2-3; 8 nucleotides match TRBD1. The CDR3 totals 15 residues. Germline CDR1 and CDR2: SGDLS and YYNGEE. The V segment lost 4 bases and the J segment 4 bases; nucleotides outside the gene matches: 8. The CDR3 spells CASSFRDRTADTQYF. The CDR3 DNA reads TGTGCCAGCAGCTTCCGGGACAGGACCGCAGATACGCAGTATTTT.

J is TRBJ2-3 and V is TRBV12-3 or TRBV12-4; TRBD1 might be the D (5 bases). V lost 6 bases, J lost 2 bases, and 9 bases lay in between. The CDR3 has 13 residues. CDR3 nucleotides: TGTGCCAGCAGGGGGCTGATCACAGATACGCAGTATTTT. Translation: CASRGLITDTQYF.

This clonotype was seen a few times. V gene TRBV29-1 combines with J gene TRBJ2-5; 7 bases are shared with TRBD1. The CDR3 is 13 amino acids. Germline-derived CDR1 and CDR2 are SQVTM and ANQGSEA. V gave up 7 bases and J gave up 0 bases; unmatched junction bases: 5. CDR3 loop: CSGIQGNQETQYF. CDR3 DNA: TGCAGCGGCATACAGGGGAACCAAGAGACCCAGTACTTC.

A few counts support this clonotype. The CDR3: CASSAGSSLYNEQFF. The CDR3 DNA sequence: TGTGCCAGCAGCGCCGGGAGTAGTCTGTACAATGAGCAGTTCTTC. The chain recombines TRBV12-3 or TRBV12-4 with TRBJ2-1; maybe TRBD2 (6 bases). The V end lost 6 bases, the J end lost 4 bases, and 16 bases lay between the germline ends. The CDR3 runs 15 residues.

V usage is TRBV5-5 and J usage is TRBJ2-5; 9 positions match TRBD1. Germline V gene data show CDR1 as SGHKS and CDR2 as YYEKEE (reference sequence). This CDR3 spans 15 amino acids. J was trimmed by 4 bases and V by 0 bases; bases with no gene match: 4. CDR3 in DNA: TGTGCCAGCAGCTTGGGGACAGGGGCGGGAGAGACCCAGTACTTC. Translated, it gives CASSLGTGAGETQYF.